One TCR beta chain is described in this entry. Its recognized antigen is unknown. No base quality values were provided; no much bigger clone lies one nucleotide off. The entry originates in a study of blood T cell repertoires in COVID-19 (dated by TCRdb to between 2020 and 2021). Regarding the study in general: Samples covering the acute and convalescent phases of COVID-19 were provided by collaborators in the United States, Italy and Spain. A de-identified subject ID, COVID-19 status, age in years and sex were almost always included in the sample metadata. The material from the prospective study consisted of cDNA or gDNA derived from T cells, B-cell-depleted T cells, or PBMCs. The repertoires were released in a freely available public database intended as a resource for research on the immune response to SARS-CoV-2. Where HLA class I and class II types were available, the types were taken from metadata supplied by the sample provider, not from assay-based typing. The samples were drawn from the first 160 participants of the ongoing ImmuneRACE study and from 950 to 1,500 subjects provided by 6 global collaborators. Deeply sampled blood TCRbeta repertoires from subjects exposed to, actively infected with, or recovered from COVID-19 were included in the dataset. What the authors observed across the whole study: The quantity of clinical and demographic metadata differed by source and by participant and was supplied without curation.

Trimming costs V 7 bases and J 0 bases, and their ends lie 12 bases apart. The germline V gene (reference sequence) sets CDR1 to MNHNY and CDR2 to SVGAGI. Including the terminal cysteine and phenylalanine, the CDR3 comprises 14 residues. Only CDR3 DNA is held: 42 bases, read in frame from base 1. TCRbeta CDR3 regions were amplified from genomic DNA using the immunoSEQ Assay, a bias-controlled multiplex PCR. Turning to the authors' computational methods: The number of nucleated cells in each sample was estimated by amplification of reference gene primers within the assay. Sequence reads were collapsed and filtered to measure the absolute abundance of every unique TCRbeta CDR3 rearrangement. For each sample, productive Simpson clonality was calculated by taking the square root of Simpson's diversity index across productive rearrangements. TCRdb obtained this table from immuneACCESS and retained in-frame rearrangements with V and J assigned. These tables miss some clones; where compared with another copy, unresolved V genes account for less than half of the shortfall, and the remainder is unexplained. V and J calls and clone size follow that table, whereas D and trimming were derived from the DNA. Here the sample has tens of thousands of clones; 93% occur a single time. Less than 3.5% of the sample comes from the top ten.

The collaborating institutions used their own protocols to collect whole blood in K2EDTA tubes. For TCRbeta analysis, collaborators shipped samples as frozen whole blood, isolated PBMCs, or DNA extracted from either of those sample types. Source material: peripheral blood. Rearrangement joined TRBV6-6 to TRBJ1-1; the D gene is possibly TRBD1, with 6 bases matching. The source is a man between 65 and 85 years old with active COVID-19. The CDR3 protein: CASTKGDMNTEAFF. Here is the DNA: TGTGCCAGCACCAAGGGGGACATGAACACTGAAGCTTTCTTT.